Listed below are T cell receptor beta chains from one sample, sequenced in a study of T cells in Graves' hyperthyroidism and ophthalmopathy. TCRdb recomputed calls from the multiplex PCR reads with MiXCR, one row per CDR3 protein. The profile shows about 410,000 distinct CDR3 sequences, around 15% of them singletons. The material sequenced was blood. Receptors originate from a woman in her 30s with Graves' ophthalmopathy. The CDR3 runs from the conserved cysteine through the conserved F or W. The order of the fields is V gene, D gene, J gene, CDR3 length, clone size, CDR3 protein, CDR3 DNA. The D gene is left open where the match is weak. The size field is filled for only some rows; it gives once, few, many or a size class.

TRBV29-1	-	TRBJ1-1	11	many	CSDNGLTEAFF	TGCAGCGATAACGGCCTCACTGAAGCTTTCTTT
TRBV11-2	TRBD1	TRBJ2-1	16	-	CASSLGKQGVMNEQFF	TGTGCCAGCAGCTTAGGTAAACAGGGGGTTATGAATGAGCAGTTCTTC
TRBV20-1	TRBD1	TRBJ1-3	14	-	CSAPDRGSGNTIYF	TGCAGTGCCCCGGACAGGGGCTCTGGAAACACCATATATTTT
TRBV20-1	TRBD2	TRBJ2-3	16	many	CSAPRLAGGSTDTQYF	TGCAGTGCCCCGAGACTAGCGGGGGGGAGCACAGATACGCAGTATTTT
TRBV28	-	TRBJ2-4	15	-	CASSLTSLAKNIQYF	TGTGCCAGCAGTTTGACTAGTCTGGCCAAAAACATTCAGTACTTC
TRBV20-1	TRBD1	TRBJ1-1	14	many	CSASPGGLNTEAFF	TGCAGCGCAAGCCCAGGGGGTCTGAACACTGAAGCTTTCTTT
TRBV27	-	TRBJ1-2	18	once	CASSLIGTSFSNNYGYTF	TGTGCCAGCAGTTTAATCGGGACAAGCTTTTCGAATAACTATGGCTACACCTTC
TRBV3-1	TRBD1	TRBJ1-6	16	many	CASPKMRDRVSSPLHF	TGTGCCAGCCCGAAGATGAGGGACAGGGTCAGTTCACCCCTCCACTTT
TRBV24-1	TRBD2	TRBJ2-3	13	-	CATSDPLTSTQYF	TGTGCCACCAGTGATCCTCTGACTAGCACACAGTATTTT
TRBV18	-	TRBJ2-3	19	many	CASSPLKQPGHSQADTQYF	TGTGCCAGCTCACCACTGAAACAACCGGGACACTCCCAGGCAGATACGCAGTATTTT
TRBV14	-	TRBJ2-5	13	-	CASSQDLKETQYF	TGTGCCAGCAGCCAAGATTTAAAAGAGACCCAGTACTTC
TRBV18	-	TRBJ2-7	19	many	CASSPGGRERWTGDYEQYF	TGTGCCAGCTCACCCGGCGGACGGGAACGGTGGACGGGAGACTACGAGCAGTACTTC
TRBV6-1	-	TRBJ1-2	15	few	CASSFGGMGIYGYTF	TGTGCCAGCAGTTTTGGGGGCATGGGGATCTATGGCTACACCTTC
TRBV2	-	TRBJ2-6	14	many	CASKGRAGANVLTF	TGTGCCAGCAAGGGCAGGGCTGGGGCCAACGTCCTGACTTTC
TRBV7-2	TRBD1	TRBJ1-6	14	many	CASSAGTVSSPLHF	TGTGCCAGCAGCGCCGGGACAGTCTCTTCACCCCTCCACTTT
TRBV28	-	TRBJ2-3	15	many	CASSLLVGPGDTQYF	TGTGCCAGCAGTTTATTGGTGGGGCCCGGGGATACGCAGTATTTT
TRBV2	-	TRBJ2-1	14	many	CASRETPSYNEQFF	TGTGCCAGCAGGGAGACCCCGTCATACAATGAGCAGTTCTTC
TRBV27	TRBD1	TRBJ1-5	15	many	CASRRQGGSNQPQHF	TGTGCCAGCAGACGACAGGGGGGTAGCAATCAGCCCCAGCATTTT
TRBV3-1	TRBD1	TRBJ1-1	14	many	CASSHQGGQIEAFF	TGTGCCAGCAGCCATCAAGGGGGCCAGATTGAAGCTTTCTTT
TRBV20-1	TRBD2	TRBJ2-3	14	few	CSTPRGGSTDTQYF	TGCAGTACCCCCCGGGGGGGAAGCACAGATACGCAGTATTTT
TRBV6-1	-	TRBJ2-1	16	many	CASSPNPGHPGDEQFF	TGTGCCAGCAGCCCAAACCCGGGACACCCAGGCGATGAGCAGTTCTTC
TRBV27	-	TRBJ2-2	16	many	CARENWQGRLPGELFF	TGTGCCAGGGAAAACTGGCAGGGTCGTTTACCCGGGGAGCTGTTTTTT
TRBV6-5	-	TRBJ2-2	15	-	CASSSGEPNTGELSF	TGTGCCAGCAGTTCAGGAGAACCGAACACCGGGGAGCTGTCTTTT
TRBV4-1	TRBD1	TRBJ1-5	15	-	CASSQDRQGSQPQHF	TGCGCCAGCAGCCAAGATCGACAGGGAAGTCAGCCCCAGCATTTT
TRBV28	-	TRBJ1-3	15	many	CASRSGGGEGNTIYF	TGTGCCAGCAGGTCCGGTGGAGGGGAAGGAAACACCATATATTTT
TRBV6-2/TRBV6-3	-	TRBJ1-6	13	-	CASRVGYNSPLHF	TGTGCCAGCAGAGTGGGCTATAATTCACCCCTCCACTTT
TRBV28	-	TRBJ1-1	13	many	CASTPKRGTEAFF	TGTGCCAGCACCCCCAAGCGGGGCACTGAAGCTTTCTTT
TRBV12-3/TRBV12-4	TRBD1	TRBJ2-1	17	many	CASTPGTGANSYNEQFF	TGTGCCAGCACCCCTGGGACAGGGGCGAACTCCTACAATGAGCAGTTCTTC
TRBV6-2/TRBV6-3	TRBD2	TRBJ2-1	14	-	CASSGGYSYNEQFF	TGTGCCAGTAGCGGGGGGTACTCCTACAATGAGCAGTTCTTC
TRBV12-3/TRBV12-4	TRBD2	TRBJ2-1	11	few	CATPAGGEQFF	TGTGCCACCCCGGCGGGGGGCGAGCAGTTCTTC
TRBV5-6	-	TRBJ2-3	16	-	CASSSLTTLSTDTQYF	TGTGCCAGCAGCTCTTTAACTACGTTAAGCACAGATACGCAGTATTTT
TRBV27	-	TRBJ2-5	13	few	CASSPTPTVTQYF	TGTGCCAGCAGTCCCACACCCACGGTGACCCAGTACTTC
TRBV19	-	TRBJ2-7	14	few	CAIVRQPGSHEQYF	TGTGCCATTGTCAGACAGCCGGGGTCCCACGAGCAGTACTTC
TRBV28	-	TRBJ2-3	14	many	CASSFLTRTDTQYF	TGTGCCAGCAGTTTTCTGACTAGGACAGATACGCAGTATTTT
TRBV4-2	TRBD2	TRBJ2-3	15	-	CASSLSGEVSDTQYF	TGTGCCAGCAGCCTAAGCGGGGAGGTATCAGATACGCAGTATTTT
TRBV20-1	TRBD2	TRBJ2-1	15	many	CSATELAGTYNEQFF	TGCAGTGCTACCGAACTAGCGGGGACCTACAATGAGCAGTTCTTC
TRBV6-1	-	TRBJ1-5	15	many	CASSQVRGSNQPQHF	TGTGCCAGCAGTCAAGTGAGAGGTAGCAATCAGCCCCAGCATTTT
TRBV14	-	TRBJ1-2	17	many	CASSQDRHGRANYGYTF	TGTGCCAGCAGCCAAGATCGACATGGCAGAGCTAACTATGGCTACACCTTC
TRBV6-1	TRBD1	TRBJ1-2	15	few	CASSEDRAHGGGYTF	TGTGCCAGCAGTGAGGACAGGGCCCACGGGGGCGGCTACACCTTC
TRBV7-2	TRBD2	TRBJ2-1	17	many	CASSRGLGAGGYNEQFF	TGTGCCAGCAGCCGCGGGTTAGGGGCGGGGGGGTACAATGAGCAGTTCTTC
TRBV28	TRBD1	TRBJ1-2	13	many	CASSKDRAEGYTF	TGTGCCAGCAGTAAGGACAGGGCAGAAGGCTACACCTTC
TRBV7-9	-	TRBJ2-6	17	many	CASSPQSASSGANVLTF	TGTGCCAGCAGCCCCCAGTCAGCCTCCTCTGGGGCCAACGTCCTGACTTTC
TRBV5-1	-	TRBJ2-1	15	many	CASSFKVQGNNEQFF	TGCGCCAGCAGCTTCAAAGTCCAGGGAAACAATGAGCAGTTCTTC
TRBV10-3	-	TRBJ1-5	14	-	CATSQSIWDQPQHF	TGTGCCACCAGTCAGTCTATATGGGATCAGCCCCAGCATTTT
TRBV30	TRBD1	TRBJ2-1	13	-	CAIEGARSNEQFF	TGTGCCATTGAGGGGGCGCGGTCCAATGAGCAGTTCTTC
TRBV20-1	TRBD1	TRBJ2-7	15	many	CSARDGTGGPYEQYF	TGCAGTGCTAGAGATGGGACAGGGGGCCCCTACGAGCAGTACTTC
TRBV5-6	-	TRBJ1-1	16	many	CASSLAPTVLDTEAFF	TGTGCCAGCAGCTTGGCGCCGACAGTGCTTGACACTGAAGCTTTCTTT
TRBV6-1	-	TRBJ1-1	16	many	CASSETTMTGNTEAFF	TGTGCCAGCAGTGAAACTACAATGACAGGTAACACTGAAGCTTTCTTT
TRBV9	TRBD2	TRBJ2-3	16	few	CASSPTSSGGTDTQYF	TGTGCCAGCAGCCCTACTTCTAGCGGGGGGACAGATACGCAGTATTTT
TRBV13	-	TRBJ1-6	16	many	CASSWRDQGRVSPLHF	TGTGCCAGCAGCTGGCGGGACCAGGGAAGGGTATCACCCCTCCACTTT
TRBV7-3	TRBD1	TRBJ2-1	16	many	CASSLMGGQVIDEQFF	TGTGCCAGCAGCTTAATGGGGGGACAGGTTATAGATGAGCAGTTCTTC